Following are 25 T cell receptor beta chains from one sample sequenced in a study of cytomegalovirus exposure and HLA in healthy donors (dated by TCRdb to the late 2010s). Library preparation employed the immunoSEQ multiplex PCR assay. A mixture of 60 forward primers for TCR Vbeta segments and 13 reverse primers for TCR Jbeta segments was used in the multiplex PCR. Imported from immuneACCESS, the table was reduced by TCRdb to in-frame sequences with V and J called. These copies leave out some clones; in studies compared against another copy, an unresolved V gene accounts for under half, and the cause of the remainder is not known. In all, the sample holds around 110,000 clones, and over 80% of those were seen once. The ten largest clonotypes hold 2% to 3% of the sample. Sequenced sample: PBMCs. The receptors shown here come from a man aged 25 to 40 in good health and CMV-seropositive.

The genes are TRBV19 and TRBJ2-5; TRBD2 matches 12 bases. CDR1 is LNHDA, CDR2 SQIVND, per germline (reference sequence). V was clipped by 2 bases and J by 5 bases; unmatched bases: 12. CDR3 length: 18 residues. CDR3 loop: CASSIIGLAGFRRETQYF. The CDR3 DNA sequence: TGTGCCAGTAGTATAATCGGACTAGCGGGGTTCCGTCGGGAGACCCAGTACTTC.

The gene calls are TRBV11-3 and TRBJ1-1; 8 bases agree with TRBD1. The V segment lost 7 bases and the J segment 4 bases; nucleotides outside the gene matches: 5. Germline CDR1 reads SGHNT; CDR2 reads YENEEA. The length of the CDR3 is 13 residues. In DNA, the CDR3 is TGTGCCAGCATACGACAGGGGAGCACTGAAGCTTTCTTT. As protein: CASIRQGSTEAFF.

The rearrangement joins TRBV7-3 to TRBJ2-3; D is possibly TRBD1 (5 bases). Germline CDR1 and CDR2: SGHTA and FQGTGA. This CDR3 is 15 amino acids long. Trimming took 8 bases from V and 2 from J, leaving 17 bases between them. Written as DNA, the CDR3 is TGTGCCAGCGCGAAGGGGCAGCCAAACACAGATACGCAGTATTTT. Protein sequence: CASAKGQPNTDTQYF.

The rearrangement links TRBV19 to TRBJ2-7; tentative D call: TRBD1 (5 bases). Trimming pared 3 bases from V and 1 base from J, leaving 10 bases between. The CDR3 totals 14 residues. The germline CDR1 and CDR2 sequences are LNHDA and SQIVND (reference sequence). The CDR3 nucleotides are TGTGCCAGTAGTATGCAAACAGGTTCCTACGAGCAGTACTTC. Translating gives CASSMQTGSYEQYF.

The chain is built from TRBV25-1 and TRBJ2-1, with a possible D match to TRBD1 (6 bases). Trimming removed 5 bases at V and 6 bases at J, with 11 bases between. This CDR3 has 13 residues. CDR1 is MGHDK and CDR2 is SYGVNS in the germline V gene. The CDR3: CASSKQGFNEQFF. For the CDR3, the DNA is TGTGCCAGCAGTAAACAGGGTTTCAATGAGCAGTTCTTC.

The rearrangement uses TRBV30 and TRBJ1-5, with D unclear. CDR3 length equals 12 residues. The V gene lost 2 bases and the J gene lost 6 bases, with 8 bases spanning the gap. The V gene's germline CDR1 is GTSNPN and CDR2 SVGIG (reference sequence). This CDR3 is CAWSLGAQPQHF. CDR3 nucleotide sequence: TGTGCCTGGAGTCTGGGCGCTCAGCCCCAGCATTTT.

This clone has only one observation. The chain uses TRBV21-1 and TRBJ2-5; the table's D call, TRBD2, was not checked against the DNA. TRBV21-1 is a documented pseudogene. The CDR3 has 14 residues. CDR3 loop: CASSNYAGGETQYF. For the CDR3, the DNA is TGTGCCAGCAGCAATTACGCGGGGGGAGAGACCCAGTACTTC.

The V and J genes are TRBV11-3 and TRBJ1-1; D gene uncertain. V lost 3 bases to trimming and J lost 1 base, with 6 bases between them. Germline V gives CDR1 SGHNT, CDR2 YENEEA. The CDR3 spans 13 residues. The CDR3 DNA follows: TGTGCCAGCAGCTTTAACAGGAACACTGAAGCTTTCTTT. Protein sequence: CASSFNRNTEAFF.

The rearrangement joins TRBV7-2 to TRBJ1-6; tentative D call: TRBD1 (6 bases). There are 18 residues in the CDR3. Between the trimmed V and J ends, which lost 5 bases and 0 bases, there was a span of 17 bases. Germline-derived CDR1 and CDR2 are SGHTA and FQGNSA. In nucleotides, the CDR3 is TGTGCCAGCAGCCAAGTGACAGGTCTAAGCTCCTATAATTCACCCCTCCACTTT. Translation gives CASSQVTGLSSYNSPLHF.

This chain joins TRBV18 and TRBJ2-1, with 9 bases that match TRBD1. CDR1 KGHSH and CDR2 LQKENI come from the germline V gene. The CDR3 sequence is 15 residues long. Germline trimming cut 5 bases from V and 4 bases from J; bases unmatched to any gene: 6. The CDR3 sequence: CASSVGTGNYNEQFF. The CDR3, as DNA: TGTGCCAGCTCAGTTGGGACAGGGAATTACAATGAGCAGTTCTTC.

This clone was seen a few times. This rearrangement joins TRBV7-9 to TRBJ2-3; D is perhaps TRBD1 (5 bases). CDR1 is SEHNR and CDR2 is FQNEAQ in the germline V gene (reference sequence). The CDR3 spans 15 residues. Trimming took 0 bases from V and 6 from J, leaving 13 bases between them. DNA of the CDR3: TGTGCCAGCAGCTTAGCGGGGCTCCTGAGCGATACGCAGTATTTT. Residues: CASSLAGLLSDTQYF.

The chain uses TRBV5-3 and TRBJ1-4; D gene unclear. TRBV5-3 is an open reading frame, and its role is uncertain. Trimming left V 0 bases short and J 7 bases short, with 16 bases between. This CDR3 comprises 16 residues. CDR3 sequence: CARSLGRGGDSEKLFF. As DNA, the CDR3 is TGTGCCAGAAGCTTGGGCCGGGGAGGTGATAGTGAAAAACTGTTTTTT.

The chain has TRBV7-9 and TRBJ2-7; 10 nucleotides align to TRBD2. Germline CDR1 reads SEHNR; CDR2 reads FQNEAQ (reference sequence). The CDR3 extends over 17 amino acids. The V segment lost 1 base and the J segment 2 bases; nucleotides outside the gene matches: 8. This CDR3 is CASSLVPRTSGTYEQYF. DNA for the CDR3: TGTGCCAGCAGCTTAGTCCCCAGAACTAGCGGGACCTACGAGCAGTACTTC.

The chain combines TRBV6-6 with TRBJ2-7; maybe TRBD2 (6 bases). V lost 0 bases to trimming and J lost 5 bases, with 8 bases between them. The CDR3 sequence is 13 residues long. CDR1 is MNHNY, CDR2 SVGAGI, per germline (reference sequence). The CDR3 reads CASSYSGLDEQYF. Here the CDR3 DNA reads TGTGCCAGCAGTTACTCGGGACTCGACGAGCAGTACTTC.

V gene TRBV6-4 combines with J gene TRBJ2-1, with 7 bases that match TRBD1. Germline trimming cut 6 bases from V and 3 bases from J; bases unmatched to any gene: 2. Per the germline V gene, CDR1 is MRHNA and CDR2 is SNTAGT. The CDR3 covers 13 residues. The CDR3 protein is CASSRDSYNEQFF. The CDR3 coding sequence is TGTGCCAGCAGCCGGGACAGCTACAATGAGCAGTTCTTC.

CDR3 in amino acids: CASSIEGTGRGEETQYF. Here the CDR3 DNA reads TGTGCCAGTAGTATTGAAGGGACTGGGCGGGGGGAAGAGACCCAGTACTTC. The rearrangement links TRBV19 to TRBJ2-5; TRBD2 matches 8 bases. The V and J ends lost 3 bases and 3 bases, in that order; junction bases with no gene match: 12. The CDR3 is 17 residues long. Germline V CDR1 and CDR2: LNHDA, SQIVND (reference sequence).

The chain is built from TRBV7-3 and TRBJ2-1; 7 nucleotides line up with TRBD1. This CDR3 contains 15 residues. V shed 5 bases, J shed 4 bases, and the junction held 8 bases outside the gene matches. The germline gives CDR1 SGHTA, CDR2 FQGTGA. The CDR3 loop reads CASSPPGTAYNEQFF. The CDR3 DNA is TGTGCCAGCAGCCCCCCCGGGACAGCTTACAATGAGCAGTTCTTC. The complete variable domain, with remaining parts taken from reference TRBV7-3 and TRBJ2-1, reads GAGVSQTPSNKVTEKGKYVELRCDPISGHTALYWYRQSLGQGPEFLIYFQGTGAADDSGLPNDRFFAVRPEGSVSTLKIQRTERGDSAVYLCASSPPGTAYNEQFFGPGTRLTVL.

This rearrangement joins TRBV9 to TRBJ2-1; 8 positions match TRBD1. V was pared by 3 bases and J by 6 bases, with 8 bases of the junction left unmatched. CDR1 is SGDLS, CDR2 YYNGEE, per germline. The CDR3 has 15 residues. In DNA, the CDR3 is TGTGCCAGCAGCGCCGGGACAGGAGAGTTCAATGAGCAGTTCTTC. It specifies CASSAGTGEFNEQFF.

The chain's CDR3 is CASSFMGAGGNTIYF. The CDR3 nucleotides are TGTGCCAGCAGCTTTATGGGGGCGGGTGGAAACACCATATATTTT. The gene calls are TRBV7-2 and TRBJ1-3; a weak D match, TRBD1 (6 bases). Germline CDR1 and CDR2: SGHTA and FQGNSA. The germline V and J ends were trimmed by 3 bases and 3 bases, with 12 bases remaining between them. The CDR3 totals 15 residues.

This sequence joins TRBV5-6 and TRBJ1-2; D uncertain. V dropped 1 base and J dropped 4 bases, with 11 bases sitting between them. This CDR3 spans 14 amino acids. CDR1 is SGHDT, CDR2 YYEEEE, per germline. CDR3 sequence (DNA): TGTGCCAGCAGCTTGTCTGGCACCCTCTATGGCTACACCTTC. The encoded protein is CASSLSGTLYGYTF. The full variable domain, rest sourced from reference TRBV5-6 and TRBJ1-2, is DAGVTQSPTHLIKTRGQQVTLRCSPKSGHDTVSWYQQALGQGPQFIFQYYEEEERQRGNFPDRFSGHQFPNYSSELNVNALLLGDSALYLCASSLSGTLYGYTFGSGTRLTVV.

The chain joins TRBV11-2 to TRBJ2-3, with TRBD2 identical over 12 bases. The CDR3 spans 15 residues. Losses at the gene ends were 5 bases for V and 3 bases for J; bases not matched to a gene: 3. Per germline, CDR1 SGHAT and CDR2 FQNNGV. In nucleotides, the CDR3 is TGTGCCAGCAGCCTCCTAGCGGGGGGGACAGATACGCAGTATTTT. Its protein is CASSLLAGGTDTQYF.

This chain links TRBV6-5 with TRBJ2-5; D gene ambiguous. The germline V gene encodes CDR1 MNHEY and CDR2 SVGAGI. Trimming took off 6 bases at V and 9 bases at J, with 11 bases between the two ends. The length of the CDR3 is 11 residues. CDR3 coding DNA: TGTGCCAGCAGAAGCTTGGCGGCCCAGTACTTC. The encoded protein is CASRSLAAQYF.

This clone came up once. CDR3 sequence: CASSIPDRLFYGYTF. As DNA, the CDR3 is TGTGCCAGTAGTATTCCAGACAGGCTATTCTATGGCTACACCTTC. J is TRBJ1-2 and V is TRBV19, with TRBD1 as a possible D gene (6 bases). From germline, CDR1 is LNHDA and CDR2 SQIVND (reference sequence). The CDR3 contains 15 residues. V was trimmed by 3 bases and J by 4 bases, leaving 15 bases between them. The full variable domain, rest sourced from reference TRBV19 and TRBJ1-2, is DGGITQSPKYLFRKEGQNVTLSCEQNLNHDAMYWYRQDPGQGLRLIYYSQIVNDFQKGDIAEGYSVSREKKESFPLTVTSAQKNPTAFYLCASSIPDRLFYGYTFGSGTRLTVV.

The genes are TRBV4-2 and TRBJ2-1; TRBD2 matches 10 bases. Germline CDR1 and CDR2: LGHNA and YNFKEQ. V trimming: 0 bases; J trimming: 8 bases; junction bases outside the gene matches: 4. The CDR3 covers 15 residues. The CDR3: CASSQEVAGGHEQFF. The CDR3 DNA is TGTGCCAGCAGCCAAGAGGTAGCGGGGGGCCATGAGCAGTTCTTC.

This chain links TRBV28 with TRBJ2-2, with D possibly matching TRBD2 (6 bases). Germline values: CDR1 MDHEN, CDR2 SYDVKM. The CDR3 spans 15 residues. Trimming removed 4 bases from V and 1 base from J, with 10 bases in between. This CDR3 is CASSSTRGNTGELFF. CDR3 coding DNA: TGTGCCAGCAGTTCGACTAGAGGGAACACCGGGGAGCTGTTTTTT.